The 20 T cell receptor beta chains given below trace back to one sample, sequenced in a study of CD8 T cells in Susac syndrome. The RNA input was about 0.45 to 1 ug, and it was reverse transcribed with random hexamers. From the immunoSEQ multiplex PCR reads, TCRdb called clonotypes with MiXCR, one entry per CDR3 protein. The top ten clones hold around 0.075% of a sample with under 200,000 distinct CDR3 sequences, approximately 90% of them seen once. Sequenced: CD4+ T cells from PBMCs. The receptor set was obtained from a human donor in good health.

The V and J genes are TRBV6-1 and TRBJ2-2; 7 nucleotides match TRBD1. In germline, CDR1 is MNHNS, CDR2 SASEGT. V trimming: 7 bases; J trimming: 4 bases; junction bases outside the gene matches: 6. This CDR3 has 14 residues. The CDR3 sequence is CASNADRVTGELFF. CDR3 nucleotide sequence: TGTGCCAGCAATGCCGACAGGGTCACCGGGGAGCTGTTTTTT.

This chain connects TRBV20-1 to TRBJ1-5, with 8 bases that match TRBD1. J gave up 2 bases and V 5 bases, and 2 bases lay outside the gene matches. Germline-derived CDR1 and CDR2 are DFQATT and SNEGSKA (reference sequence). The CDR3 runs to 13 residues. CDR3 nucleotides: TGCAGTGCTGGACAGGGAGGCAATCAGCCCCAGCATTTT. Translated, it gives CSAGQGGNQPQHF.

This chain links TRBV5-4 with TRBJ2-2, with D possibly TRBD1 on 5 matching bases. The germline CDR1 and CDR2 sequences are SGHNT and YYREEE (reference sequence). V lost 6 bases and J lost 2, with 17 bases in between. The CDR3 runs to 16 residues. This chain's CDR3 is CASTPQGGGNTGELFF. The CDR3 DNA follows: TGTGCCAGCACCCCTCAGGGCGGCGGTAACACCGGGGAGCTGTTTTTT.

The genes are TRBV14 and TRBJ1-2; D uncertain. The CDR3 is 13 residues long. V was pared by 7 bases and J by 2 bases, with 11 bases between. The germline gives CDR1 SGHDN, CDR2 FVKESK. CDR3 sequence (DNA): TGTGCCAGCACCCCCGGGCTCAACTATGGCTACACCTTC. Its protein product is CASTPGLNYGYTF.

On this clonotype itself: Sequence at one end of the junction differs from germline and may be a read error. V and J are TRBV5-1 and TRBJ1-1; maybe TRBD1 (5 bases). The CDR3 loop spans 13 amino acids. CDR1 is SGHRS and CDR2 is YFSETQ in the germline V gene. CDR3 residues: CASSFGGDTEAFF. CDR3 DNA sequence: TGTGCCAGCAGCTTTGGGGGGGACACTGAAGCTTTCTTT.

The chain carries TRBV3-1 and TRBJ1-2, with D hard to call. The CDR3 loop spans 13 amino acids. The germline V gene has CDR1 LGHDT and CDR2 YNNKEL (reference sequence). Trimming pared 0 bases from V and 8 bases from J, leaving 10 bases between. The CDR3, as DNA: TGTGCCAGCAGCCAAGATCCGGCTCTAGGCTACACCTTC. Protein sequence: CASSQDPALGYTF. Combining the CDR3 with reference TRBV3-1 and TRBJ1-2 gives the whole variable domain DTAVSQTPKYLVTQMGNDKSIKCEQNLGHDTMYWYKQDSKKFLKIMFSYNNKELIINETVPNRFSPKSPDKAHLNLHINSLELGDSAVYFCASSQDPALGYTFGSGTRLTVV.

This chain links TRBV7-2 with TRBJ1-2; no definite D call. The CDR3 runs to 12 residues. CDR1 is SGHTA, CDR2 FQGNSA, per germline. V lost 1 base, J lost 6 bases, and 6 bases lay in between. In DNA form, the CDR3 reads TGTGCCAGCAGCTTAGGAATCGATGGCTACACCTTC. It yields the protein CASSLGIDGYTF.

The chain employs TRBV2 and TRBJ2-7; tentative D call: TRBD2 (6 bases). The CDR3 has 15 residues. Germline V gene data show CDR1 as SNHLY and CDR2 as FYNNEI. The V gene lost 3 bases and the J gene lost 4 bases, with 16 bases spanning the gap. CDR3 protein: CASSDLGGLAYEQYF. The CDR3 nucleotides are TGTGCCAGCAGTGACCTTGGGGGACTCGCATACGAGCAGTACTTC.

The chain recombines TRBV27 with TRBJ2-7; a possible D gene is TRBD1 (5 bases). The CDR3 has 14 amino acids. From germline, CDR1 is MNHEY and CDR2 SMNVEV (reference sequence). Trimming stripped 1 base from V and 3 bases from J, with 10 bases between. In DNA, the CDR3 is TGTGCCAGCAGTTTATGGGGCAGGGACTACGAGCAGTACTTC. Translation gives CASSLWGRDYEQYF.

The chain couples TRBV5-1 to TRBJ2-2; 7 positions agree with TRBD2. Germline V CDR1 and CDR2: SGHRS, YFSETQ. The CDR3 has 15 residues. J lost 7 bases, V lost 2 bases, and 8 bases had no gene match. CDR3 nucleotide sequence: TGCGCCAGCAGCTTTGGCGGGAGTCTAAACGGGGAGCTGTTTTTT. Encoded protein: CASSFGGSLNGELFF.

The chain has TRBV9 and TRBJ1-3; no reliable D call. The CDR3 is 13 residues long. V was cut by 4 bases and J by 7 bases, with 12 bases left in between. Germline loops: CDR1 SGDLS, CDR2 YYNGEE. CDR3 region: CASSPRSDNTIYF. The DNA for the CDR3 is TGTGCCAGCAGCCCACGGTCCGACAACACCATATATTTT.

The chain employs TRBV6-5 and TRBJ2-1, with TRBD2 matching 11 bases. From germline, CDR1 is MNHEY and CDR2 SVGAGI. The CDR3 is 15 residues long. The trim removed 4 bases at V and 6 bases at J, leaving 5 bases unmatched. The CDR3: CASSLTSGDFNEQFF. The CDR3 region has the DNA TGTGCCAGCAGTTTGACTAGCGGGGACTTCAATGAGCAGTTCTTC.

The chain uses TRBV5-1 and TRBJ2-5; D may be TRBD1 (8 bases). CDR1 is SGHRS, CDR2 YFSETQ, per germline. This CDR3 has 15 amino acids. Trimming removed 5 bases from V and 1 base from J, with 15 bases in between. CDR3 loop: CASRPQGGTQETQYF. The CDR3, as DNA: TGCGCCAGCAGACCACAGGGGGGGACCCAAGAGACCCAGTACTTC.

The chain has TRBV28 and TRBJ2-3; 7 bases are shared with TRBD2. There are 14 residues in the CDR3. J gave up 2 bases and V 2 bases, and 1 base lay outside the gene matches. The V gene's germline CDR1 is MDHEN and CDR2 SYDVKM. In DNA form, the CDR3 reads TGTGCCAGCAGTTTAGCGGGAGCCACAGATACGCAGTATTTT. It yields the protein CASSLAGATDTQYF.

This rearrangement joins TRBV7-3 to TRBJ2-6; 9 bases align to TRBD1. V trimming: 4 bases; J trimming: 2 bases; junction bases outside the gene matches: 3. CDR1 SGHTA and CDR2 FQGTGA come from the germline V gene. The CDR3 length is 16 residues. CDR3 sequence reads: CASSSGQGTGANVLTF. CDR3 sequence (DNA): TGTGCCAGCAGCTCGGGACAGGGAACTGGGGCCAACGTCCTGACTTTC.

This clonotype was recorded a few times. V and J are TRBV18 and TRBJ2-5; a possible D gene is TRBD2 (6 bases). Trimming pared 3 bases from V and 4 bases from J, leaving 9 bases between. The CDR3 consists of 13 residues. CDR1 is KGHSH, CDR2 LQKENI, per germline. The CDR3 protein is CASSPGGIETQYF. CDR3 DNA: TGTGCCAGCTCACCTGGGGGGATAGAGACCCAGTACTTC.

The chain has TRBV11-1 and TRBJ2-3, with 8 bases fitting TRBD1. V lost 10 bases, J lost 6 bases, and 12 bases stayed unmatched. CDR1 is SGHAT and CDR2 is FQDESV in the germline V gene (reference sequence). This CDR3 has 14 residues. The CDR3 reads CAIPATGVFDTQYF. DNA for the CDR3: TGTGCCATCCCTGCGACAGGGGTATTTGATACGCAGTATTTT.

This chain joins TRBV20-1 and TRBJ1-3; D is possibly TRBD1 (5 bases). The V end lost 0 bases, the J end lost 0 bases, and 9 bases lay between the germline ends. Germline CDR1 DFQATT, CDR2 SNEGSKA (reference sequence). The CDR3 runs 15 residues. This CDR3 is CSARDPQGSGNTIYF. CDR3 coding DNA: TGCAGTGCTAGAGATCCCCAGGGCTCTGGAAACACCATATATTTT.

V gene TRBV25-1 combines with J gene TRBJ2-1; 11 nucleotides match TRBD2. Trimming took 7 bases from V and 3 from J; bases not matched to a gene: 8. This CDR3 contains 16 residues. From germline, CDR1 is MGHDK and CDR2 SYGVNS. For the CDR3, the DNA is TGTGCCAGCACCCCAAGAGGGACTAGCGGCTACAATGAGCAGTTCTTC. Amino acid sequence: CASTPRGTSGYNEQFF.

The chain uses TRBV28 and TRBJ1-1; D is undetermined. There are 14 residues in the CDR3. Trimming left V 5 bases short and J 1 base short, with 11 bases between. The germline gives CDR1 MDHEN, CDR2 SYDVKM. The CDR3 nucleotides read TGTGCCAGCAGTGGGATGAGTGGGAACACTGAAGCTTTCTTT. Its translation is CASSGMSGNTEAFF.